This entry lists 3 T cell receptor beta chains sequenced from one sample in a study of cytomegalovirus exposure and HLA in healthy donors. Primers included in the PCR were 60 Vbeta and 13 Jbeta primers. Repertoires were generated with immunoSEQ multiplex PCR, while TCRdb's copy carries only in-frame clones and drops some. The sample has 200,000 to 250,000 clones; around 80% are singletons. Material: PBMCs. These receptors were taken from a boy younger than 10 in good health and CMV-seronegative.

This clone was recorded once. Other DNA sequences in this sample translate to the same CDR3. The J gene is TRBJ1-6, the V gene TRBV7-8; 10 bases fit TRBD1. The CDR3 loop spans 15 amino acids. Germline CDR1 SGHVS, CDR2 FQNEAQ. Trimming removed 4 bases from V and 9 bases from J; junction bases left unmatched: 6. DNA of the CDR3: TGTGCCAGCAGCTCGCAGGGACAGGGGTTTTCACCCCTCCACTTT. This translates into CASSSQGQGFSPLHF.

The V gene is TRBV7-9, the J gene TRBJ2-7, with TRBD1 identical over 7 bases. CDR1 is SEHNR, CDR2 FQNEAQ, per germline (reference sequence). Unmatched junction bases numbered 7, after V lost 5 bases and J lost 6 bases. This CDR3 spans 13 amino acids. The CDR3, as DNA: TGTGCCAGCAGCGAAAGAGGGGGCGGCGAGCAGTACTTC. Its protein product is CASSERGGGEQYF.

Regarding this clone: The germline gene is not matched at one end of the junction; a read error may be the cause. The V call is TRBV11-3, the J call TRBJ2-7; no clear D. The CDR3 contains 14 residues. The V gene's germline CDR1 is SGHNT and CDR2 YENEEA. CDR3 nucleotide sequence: TGTGCCAGCAGCTTAGATTTTGGCTCCAACGAGCAGTACTTC. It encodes CASSLDFGSNEQYF.